The next 21 T cell receptor beta chains were all read from a single sample in a study of T cell repertoires in cytomegalovirus infection. MiXCR, applied by TCRdb to the reads, yields one record per CDR3 protein. The data show fewer than 700,000 distinct CDR3 sequences, roughly a quarter seen once. Sequencing was carried out using CD8+ T cells from PBMCs. These receptors all come from a human donor in good health (CMV status not recorded). Some clones in this sample may be carry-over from other donors' samples.

CDR3 in DNA: TGTGCCAGCAGCCCTTGGGCAGGGGTTAACACTGAAGCTTTCTTT. The encoded protein is CASSPWAGVNTEAFF. The rearrangement links TRBV28 to TRBJ1-1; possibly TRBD1 for D (6 bases). Trimming took 6 bases from V and 2 from J, leaving 16 bases between them. The CDR3 runs 15 residues. CDR1 and CDR2 from the germline V gene are MDHEN and SYDVKM.

This clonotype was seen a handful of times. Here the CDR3 reads CASRFTSGGTDTQYF. CDR3 nucleotides: TGTGCCAGCAGGTTTACTAGCGGGGGCACAGATACGCAGTATTTT. The gene calls are TRBV7-9 and TRBJ2-3, with 10 positions matching TRBD2. Germline trimming cut 6 bases from V and 1 base from J; bases unmatched to any gene: 4. This CDR3 spans 15 amino acids. Germline CDR1 SEHNR, CDR2 FQNEAQ (reference sequence).

This clonotype was seen repeatedly, ten times or more. This chain's CDR3 is CASSRGQSSYNEQFF. CDR3 DNA: TGTGCCAGCAGCCGTGGACAGAGCTCCTACAATGAGCAGTTCTTC. The chain is built from TRBV7-6 and TRBJ2-1; a possible D gene is TRBD1 (6 bases). V dropped 5 bases and J dropped 0 bases, with 11 bases sitting between them. This CDR3 region has 15 residues. Per germline, CDR1 SGHVS and CDR2 FNYEAQ.

This clonotype is a singleton in its sample. The chain combines TRBV6-4 with TRBJ2-1; 8 nucleotides match TRBD2. CDR1 is MRHNA, CDR2 SNTAGT, per germline. CDR3 size: 16 residues. The J segment lost 1 base and the V segment lost 2 bases, leaving 4 bases of the junction unmatched. CDR3 protein: CASSDGLAGSYNEQFF. In DNA, the CDR3 is TGTGCCAGCAGTGACGGTCTAGCGGGTTCCTACAATGAGCAGTTCTTC.

There are a few counts of this clonotype. V gene TRBV15 combines with J gene TRBJ2-1, with TRBD2 matching 11 bases. Germline loops: CDR1 LNHNV, CDR2 YYDKDF (reference sequence). The trim removed 2 bases at V and 2 bases at J, leaving 8 bases unmatched. The CDR3 consists of 18 residues. The CDR3 protein is CATSRRGGSGGAYNEQFF. CDR3 coding DNA: TGTGCCACCAGCAGACGGGGGGGTAGCGGGGGGGCCTACAATGAGCAGTTCTTC.

This chain's CDR3 is CASSLGTGRAGFF. The DNA of the CDR3 is TGCGCCAGCAGCTTGGGCACGGGGAGGGCCGGGTTCTTC. The chain combines TRBV5-1 with TRBJ2-1; 7 positions agree with TRBD2. CDR1 and CDR2 (germline): SGHRS, YFSETQ. CDR3 length: 13 amino acids. J gave up 15 bases and V 0 bases, and 9 bases lay outside the gene matches.

This clonotype occurred a few times. The chain recombines TRBV5-1 with TRBJ1-1; tentative D call: TRBD1 (5 bases). The V and J ends lost 3 bases and 4 bases respectively, with 7 bases between them. Germline CDR1 and CDR2: SGHRS and YFSETQ. There are 12 residues in the CDR3. CDR3: CASSYDSTEAFF. The CDR3 DNA reads as TGCGCCAGCAGCTACGACAGCACTGAAGCTTTCTTT.

The chain joins TRBV2 to TRBJ2-5; D may correspond to TRBD1 or TRBD2 (5 bases each). The CDR3 sequence is 15 residues long. Germline values: CDR1 SNHLY, CDR2 FYNNEI. Trimming pared 8 bases from V and 2 bases from J, leaving 18 bases between. The CDR3: CASDSLLAVQETQYF. CDR3 in DNA: TGTGCCAGCGACAGTCTCCTAGCCGTACAAGAGACCCAGTACTTC.

This clonotype was detected only a few times. The rearrangement links TRBV28 to TRBJ1-1; no definite D call. CDR1 MDHEN and CDR2 SYDVKM come from the germline V gene. CDR3 length: 13 residues. The V and J ends lost 6 bases and 4 bases respectively, with 12 bases between them. Written as DNA, the CDR3 is TGTGCCAGCAGGACCGGGGAATTCACTGAAGCTTTCTTT. It encodes CASRTGEFTEAFF.

V is TRBV13 and J is TRBJ1-4; TRBD1 might be the D (6 bases). V lost 8 bases and J lost 8, with 12 bases in between. The CDR3 is 12 residues long. Germline V gives CDR1 PRHDT, CDR2 FYEKMQ (reference sequence). The CDR3 DNA sequence: TGTGCCAGCTCCACAGGGTACGAAAAACTGTTTTTT. Translating it yields CASSTGYEKLFF.

This clonotype was observed at least ten times. This chain joins TRBV7-8 and TRBJ2-5; 8 positions agree with TRBD2. Germline-derived CDR1 and CDR2 are SGHVS and FQNEAQ. Losses at the gene ends were 2 bases for V and 3 bases for J; bases not matched to a gene: 5. This CDR3 has 15 amino acids. The CDR3 loop is CASSLIVLAEETQYF. The CDR3, as DNA: TGTGCCAGCAGCTTAATTGTACTAGCGGAAGAGACCCAGTACTTC.

This clonotype was recorded at least ten times. The chain carries TRBV6-2 or TRBV6-3 and TRBJ1-1; D call uncertain. The V end was cut by 7 bases, the J end by 5 bases, with 14 bases between. Germline CDR1 MNHEY, CDR2 SVGEGT. The CDR3 loop spans 13 amino acids. CDR3 nucleotide sequence: TGTGCCAGCACCCACGAGGGATGGACTGAAGCTTTCTTT. Its translation is CASTHEGWTEAFF.

A few counts support this clonotype. The chain combines TRBV2 with TRBJ2-1; D is ambiguous. Trimming shortened V by 7 bases and J by 0 bases, and 7 bases separated the two germline ends. The CDR3 totals 13 residues. Germline V gene lookup returns CDR1 SNHLY and CDR2 FYNNEI. Here the CDR3 DNA reads TGTGCCAGCAAGGAGACCTCCTACAATGAGCAGTTCTTC. Encoded protein: CASKETSYNEQFF.

This clonotype was recorded at least ten times. The chain employs TRBV7-9 and TRBJ1-2; a weak D match, TRBD1 (6 bases). Deletions cut 0 bases from V and 4 bases from J, with 9 bases between. Per germline, CDR1 SEHNR and CDR2 FQNEAQ (reference sequence). CDR3 length equals 14 residues. CDR3 in amino acids: CASSLAGGTYGYTF. Here the CDR3 DNA reads TGTGCCAGCAGCTTAGCGGGGGGCACCTATGGCTACACCTTC. Full variable domain (rest looked up from reference TRBV7-9 and TRBJ1-2): DTGVSQNPRHKITKRGQNVTFRCDPISEHNRLYWYRQTLGQGPEFLTYFQNEAQLEKSRLLSDRFSAERPKGSFSTLEIQRTEQGDSAMYLCASSLAGGTYGYTFGSGTRLTVV.

J is TRBJ2-7 and V is TRBV6-2 or TRBV6-3; TRBD1 agrees at 7 bases. Germline trimming cut 6 bases from V and 2 bases from J; bases unmatched to any gene: 7. Germline loops: CDR1 MNHEY, CDR2 SVGEGT. The CDR3 loop spans 14 amino acids. For the CDR3, the DNA is TGTGCCAGCAGGGCGACAGGGAATGCCTACGAGCAGTACGTC. This encodes CASRATGNAYEQYV.

This clonotype showed up just a few times. The chain has TRBV18 and TRBJ2-1; D is possibly TRBD2 (6 bases). V lost 8 bases, J lost 8 bases, and 13 bases lay in between. Per germline, CDR1 KGHSH and CDR2 LQKENI. The CDR3 covers 12 residues. CDR3 DNA sequence: TGTGCCAGCCAAGGGAGGAGGCATGAGCAGTTCTTC. This encodes CASQGRRHEQFF.

This clonotype has ten or more counts. V gene TRBV6-2 or TRBV6-3 combines with J gene TRBJ1-1, with 9 bases lining up with TRBD1. Germline CDR1 MNHEY, CDR2 SVGEGT. CDR3 length equals 16 residues. Unmatched junction bases numbered 10, after V lost 8 bases and J lost 0 bases. The CDR3 region is CASRNTGGGVNTEAFF. For the CDR3, the DNA is TGTGCCAGCCGAAATACAGGGGGCGGCGTGAACACTGAAGCTTTCTTT.

J is TRBJ2-1 and V is TRBV9; D not resolved. Germline V gene data show CDR1 as SGDLS and CDR2 as YYNGEE. V lost 1 base, J lost 3 bases, and 8 bases lay in between. The CDR3 has 14 residues. CDR3: CASSVNGLYNEQFF. For the CDR3, the DNA is TGTGCCAGCAGCGTAAACGGGCTCTACAATGAGCAGTTCTTC.

This clonotype has at least ten counts. The CDR3 loop reads CASSPIWTAYQETQYF. CDR3 DNA sequence: TGTGCCAGCAGCCCCATATGGACAGCCTACCAAGAGACCCAGTACTTC. The chain employs TRBV7-6 and TRBJ2-5; possibly TRBD1 for D (6 bases). This CDR3 comprises 16 residues. Trimming left V 5 bases short and J 0 bases short, with 16 bases between. Germline V gives CDR1 SGHVS, CDR2 FNYEAQ.

In this sample, this clonotype turned up a few times. The gene calls are TRBV7-3 and TRBJ2-1; maybe TRBD1 (5 bases). V was pared by 4 bases and J by 9 bases, with 16 bases between. CDR3 length equals 14 residues. Germline CDR1 is SGHTA and CDR2 is FQGTGA. CDR3 sequence: CASSSSLGLSEQFF. The CDR3 DNA is TGTGCCAGCAGCTCCTCGCTGGGGCTGAGTGAGCAGTTCTTC.

The chain recombines TRBV7-9 with TRBJ1-2; D possibly corresponds to TRBD1 (6 bases). Germline V gene data show CDR1 as SEHNR and CDR2 as FQNEAQ (reference sequence). V was cut by 5 bases and J by 1 base, with 14 bases left in between. CDR3 size: 15 residues. This chain's CDR3 is CASSPPDRFNYGYTF. CDR3 nucleotides: TGTGCCAGCAGCCCTCCTGACAGGTTTAACTATGGCTACACCTTC.